This T cell receptor (beta chain) derives from a study of cytomegalovirus exposure and HLA in healthy donors. Comment on this clone: Antigen specificity is unknown.

This CDR3 is built from 15 residues. Germline trimming cut 4 bases from V and 5 bases from J; bases unmatched to any gene: 1. Germline V gene lookup returns CDR1 SEHNR and CDR2 FQNEAQ (reference sequence). The study's findings and limits: A few chains tied to CMV proved CMV antigen-specific in vitro.

The method was immunoSEQ multiplex PCR; TCRdb's version includes in-frame clones alone and lacks a portion of them. The top ten hold 4.2% of the sample, which has about 160,000 clones, nearly 90% seen once. Sequencing was performed on PBMCs. The clonotype originates from a man aged 18 to 29 in good health and CMV-seropositive. The rearrangement links TRBV7-9 to TRBJ2-1, with 14 bases aligning to TRBD2. CDR3 loop: CASSWGLAGDNEQFF. The DNA for the CDR3 is TGTGCCAGCAGCTGGGGACTAGCGGGAGACAATGAGCAGTTCTTC.